Only one count was recorded for the clone carrying this T cell receptor (beta chain). Its antigen is undetermined. Only in-frame clones appear in the TCRdb table, and some are missing; sequencing was by immunoSEQ multiplex PCR. The table shows around 500,000 clones, with 80% to 90% occurring only once. Noted treatment: some 19 received Ad26.COV2.S at low or high dose, single or two shots; 5 received placebo; per-sample allocation not given. The investigators took samples on day 63 after the first vaccine or placebo injection. The vaccine delivered Wuhan-strain SARS-CoV-2 spike through an Ad26 vector. The data originate from a study of Ad26.COV2.S vaccination and SARS-CoV-2 variants. Findings and caveats of the study: Total T cell responses may have been underestimated by the TCR breadth and depth analyses.

CDR1 SGHNT and CDR2 YENEEA come from the germline V gene. The CDR3 runs 14 residues. The V gene lost 1 base and the J gene lost 2 bases, with 9 bases spanning the gap. This receptor was identified in a person aged 18-65 years who received the Ad26.COV2.S COVID-19 vaccine or a placebo. The gene calls are TRBV11-3 and TRBJ2-7, with a possible D match to TRBD1 (5 bases). The specimen was peripheral blood, collected in a trial of Ad26.COV2.S vaccine versus placebo. The CDR3 sequence: CASSLGQGTYEQYF. The CDR3 coding sequence is TGTGCCAGCAGCTTAGGCCAGGGAACCTACGAGCAGTACTTC.